Each of the 5 T cell receptor beta chains below was sequenced from the same sample in a study of shared clonotypes between healthy human individuals. Profiling relied on immunoSEQ multiplex PCR, and the TCRdb table lists in-frame clones only, not all of them. The sample lists roughly 450,000 clones; 79% were seen once. The sequencing sample was made of PBMCs. These receptors all come from a middle-aged woman in good health. Some clones in this sample may be carry-over from other donors' samples.

The V gene is TRBV7-8, the J gene TRBJ2-7; 11 nucleotides agree with TRBD1. V lost 3 bases to trimming and J lost 0 bases; unmatched junction nucleotides: 1. Germline-derived CDR1 and CDR2 are SGHVS and FQNEAQ. The length of the CDR3 is 15 residues. The CDR3 region is CASSFGTGGSYEQYF. CDR3 nucleotide sequence: TGTGCCAGCAGCTTCGGGACAGGGGGCTCCTACGAGCAGTACTTC.

V and J are TRBV7-2 and TRBJ2-2; D is unresolved. The V and J ends lost 8 bases and 4 bases respectively, with 17 bases between them. The CDR3 is made up of 15 amino acids. Germline-derived CDR1 and CDR2 are SGHTA and FQGNSA. Written as DNA, the CDR3 is TGTGCCAGCCAGTCTGCGGCTAGTCGCACCGGGGAGCTGTTTTTT. Amino acid sequence: CASQSAASRTGELFF.

The chain has TRBV14 and TRBJ2-3; possibly TRBD2 for D (6 bases). CDR1 is SGHDN, CDR2 FVKESK, per germline. The V gene lost 1 base and the J gene lost 4 bases, with 18 bases spanning the gap. The CDR3 runs to 17 residues. Written as DNA, the CDR3 is TGTGCCAGCAGCCAAGGTGCATTGGCGGGACTGGCAGATACGCAGTATTTT. Its protein product is CASSQGALAGLADTQYF.

This sequence joins TRBV2 and TRBJ1-6; D remains unclear. This CDR3 contains 15 residues. V was pared by 7 bases and J by 9 bases, with 19 bases between. The germline V gene encodes CDR1 SNHLY and CDR2 FYNNEI. CDR3 DNA sequence: TGTGCCAGCAAAGTAGACGGTGCTTCTCTTTCACCCCTCCACTTT. It yields the protein CASKVDGASLSPLHF.

By proportion, this clone is large. The chain employs TRBV27 and TRBJ2-7; no firm D call. The germline V gene encodes CDR1 MNHEY and CDR2 SMNVEV (reference sequence). V was shortened by 6 bases and J by 4 bases, with 10 bases between the two germline ends. This CDR3 has 12 residues. The CDR3 DNA reads TGTGCCAGCAGGTCCCCCTCGTACGAGCAGTACTTC. Translating it yields CASRSPSYEQYF.